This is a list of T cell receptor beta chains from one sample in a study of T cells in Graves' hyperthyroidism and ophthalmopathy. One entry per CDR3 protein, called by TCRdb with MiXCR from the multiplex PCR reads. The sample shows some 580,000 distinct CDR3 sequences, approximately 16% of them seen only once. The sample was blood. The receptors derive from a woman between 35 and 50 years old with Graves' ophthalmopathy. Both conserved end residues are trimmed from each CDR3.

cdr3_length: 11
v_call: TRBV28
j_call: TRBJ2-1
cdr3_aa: ASSSLTLNEQF

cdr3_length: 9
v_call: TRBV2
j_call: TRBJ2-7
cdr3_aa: ASTRLYEQY

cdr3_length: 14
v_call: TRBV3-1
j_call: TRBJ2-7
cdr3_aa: ASSQDPPGLSYEQY

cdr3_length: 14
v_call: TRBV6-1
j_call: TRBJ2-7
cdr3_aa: ASSRASGRRAYEQY

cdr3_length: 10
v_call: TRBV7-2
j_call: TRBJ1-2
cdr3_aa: ASSERFGGYT

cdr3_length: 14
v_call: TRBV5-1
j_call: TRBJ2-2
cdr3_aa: ASSRSGTRTTGELF

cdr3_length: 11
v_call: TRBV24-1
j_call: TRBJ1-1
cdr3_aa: ATRREENTEAF

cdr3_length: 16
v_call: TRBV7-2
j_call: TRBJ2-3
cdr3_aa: ASSHGKIAGVVTDTQY

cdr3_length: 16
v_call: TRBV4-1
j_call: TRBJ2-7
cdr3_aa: ASSQDLGVSLLSYEQY

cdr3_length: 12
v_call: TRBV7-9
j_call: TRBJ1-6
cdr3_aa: ASSLDSSNSPLH